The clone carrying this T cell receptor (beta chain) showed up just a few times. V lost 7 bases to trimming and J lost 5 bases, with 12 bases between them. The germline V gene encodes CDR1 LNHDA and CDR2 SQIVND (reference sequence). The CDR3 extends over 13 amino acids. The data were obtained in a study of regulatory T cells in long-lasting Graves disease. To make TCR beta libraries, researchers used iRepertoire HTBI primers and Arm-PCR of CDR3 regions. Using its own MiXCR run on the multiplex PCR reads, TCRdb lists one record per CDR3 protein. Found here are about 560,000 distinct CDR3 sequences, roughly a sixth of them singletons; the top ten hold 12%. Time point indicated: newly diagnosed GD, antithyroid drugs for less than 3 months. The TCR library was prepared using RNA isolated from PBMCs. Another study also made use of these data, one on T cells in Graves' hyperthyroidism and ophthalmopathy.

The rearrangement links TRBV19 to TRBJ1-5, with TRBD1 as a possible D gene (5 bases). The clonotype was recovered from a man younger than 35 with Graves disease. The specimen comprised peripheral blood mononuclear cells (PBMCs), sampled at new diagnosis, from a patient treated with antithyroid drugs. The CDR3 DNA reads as TGTGCCAGTAACCCTGACAGAGATCAGCCCCAGCATTTT. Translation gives CASNPDRDQPQHF.